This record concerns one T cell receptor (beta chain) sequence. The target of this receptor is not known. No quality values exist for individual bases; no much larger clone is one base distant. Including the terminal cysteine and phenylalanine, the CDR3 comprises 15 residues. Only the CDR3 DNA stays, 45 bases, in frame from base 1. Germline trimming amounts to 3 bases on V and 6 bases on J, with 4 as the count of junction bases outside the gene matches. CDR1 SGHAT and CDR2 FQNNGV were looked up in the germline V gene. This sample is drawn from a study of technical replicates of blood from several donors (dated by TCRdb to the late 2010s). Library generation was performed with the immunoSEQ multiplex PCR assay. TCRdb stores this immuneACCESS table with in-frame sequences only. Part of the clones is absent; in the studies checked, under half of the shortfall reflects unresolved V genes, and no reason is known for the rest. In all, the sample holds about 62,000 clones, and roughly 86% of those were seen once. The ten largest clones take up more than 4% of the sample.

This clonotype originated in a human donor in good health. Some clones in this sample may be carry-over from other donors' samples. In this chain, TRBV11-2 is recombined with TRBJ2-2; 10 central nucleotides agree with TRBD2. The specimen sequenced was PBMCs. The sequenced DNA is TGTGCCAGCAGCTTGGACCTAGCGGGAGCCGGGGAGCTGTTTTTT. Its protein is CASSLDLAGAGELFF.